The 9 T cell receptor beta chains below were found in one sample sequenced in a study of blood T cell repertoires in COVID-19. The assay was immunoSEQ multiplex PCR, and TCRdb's table has in-frame clones only and misses some. The sample shows 470,000 or so clones, around nine tenths of them seen only once. Sequences were obtained from PBMCs or T cells enriched from blood (not recorded which). The receptor source for this set is a woman between 18 and 30 years old with acute COVID-19.

A word on this clone: The same CDR3 can be traced to other DNA sequences in this sample. The chain uses TRBV18 and TRBJ1-5, with 7 positions matching TRBD1. Trimming cost V 3 bases and J 6 bases; bases outside gene matches: 2. The V gene's germline CDR1 is KGHSH and CDR2 LQKENI. CDR3 length: 13 amino acids. CDR3 residues: CASSPPGGQPQHF. The DNA for the CDR3 is TGTGCCAGCTCACCTCCAGGGGGTCAGCCCCAGCATTTT.

The V and J genes are TRBV18 and TRBJ2-1, with TRBD2 matching 8 bases. The length of the CDR3 is 16 residues. Germline CDR1 is KGHSH and CDR2 is LQKENI. The ends lost 0 bases at V and 4 bases at J; junction bases unmatched: 5. CDR3 in DNA: TGTGCCAGCTCACCACCGGGACTAGGGGTTTACAATGAGCAGTTCTTC. As protein: CASSPPGLGVYNEQFF.

This chain links TRBV18 with TRBJ2-7; tentatively, D is TRBD1 (6 bases). There are 15 residues in the CDR3. V dropped 3 bases and J dropped 1 base, with 13 bases sitting between them. The germline gives CDR1 KGHSH, CDR2 LQKENI. Here the CDR3 reads CASSPEGVTSYEQYF. CDR3 DNA: TGTGCCAGCTCACCTGAGGGGGTTACATCCTACGAGCAGTACTTC. Variable domain in full (rest from reference TRBV18 and TRBJ2-7): NAGVMQNPRHLVRRRGQEARLRCSPMKGHSHVYWYRQLPEEGLKFMVYLQKENIIDESGMPKERFSAEFPKEGPSILRIQQVVRGDSAAYFCASSPEGVTSYEQYFGPGTRLTVT.

The table lists this clone with a count of one. V and J are TRBV7-2 and TRBJ2-3; D is ambiguous. CDR1 and CDR2 (germline): SGHTA, FQGNSA. Deletions cut 1 base from V and 1 base from J, with 15 bases between. This CDR3 region has 17 residues. CDR3 nucleotide sequence: TGTGCCAGCAGCTTAGTGGGTTTAGCTCTAGGCACAGATACGCAGTATTTT. This codes for CASSLVGLALGTDTQYF.

The chain recombines TRBV18 with TRBJ2-1; 7 bases are shared with TRBD1. This CDR3 comprises 15 residues. Trimming removed 4 bases from V and 4 bases from J; junction bases left unmatched: 7. Germline values: CDR1 KGHSH, CDR2 LQKENI. In DNA, the CDR3 is TGTGCCAGCTCACATAGACAGGGCCTTTACAATGAGCAGTTCTTC. Translation: CASSHRQGLYNEQFF.

The count of this clone is one. CDR3 sequence: CASSQTGESGELFF. CDR3 DNA: TGTGCCAGCAGCCAAACCGGGGAATCCGGGGAGCTGTTTTTT. This rearrangement joins TRBV4-2 to TRBJ2-2; perhaps TRBD2 as D (5 bases). The CDR3 is 14 residues long. Trimming took off 2 bases at V and 6 bases at J, with 10 bases between the two ends. Germline V gene lookup returns CDR1 LGHNA and CDR2 YNFKEQ.

The V call is TRBV7-8, the J call TRBJ2-2; 8 bases line up with TRBD1. The CDR3 has 15 amino acids. V gave up 2 bases and J gave up 7 bases; unmatched junction bases: 6. CDR1 is SGHVS, CDR2 FQNEAQ, per germline. CDR3 region: CASSLNRGDGGELFF. In DNA form, the CDR3 reads TGTGCCAGCAGCTTAAACAGGGGGGACGGCGGGGAGCTGTTTTTT.

The rearrangement links TRBV18 to TRBJ1-5; D ambiguous. Germline V gene sequence: CDR1 KGHSH, CDR2 LQKENI. The V gene lost 2 bases and the J gene lost 9 bases, with 11 bases spanning the gap. The CDR3 covers 13 residues. The CDR3 DNA reads TGTGCCAGCTCACCAACGGGATTTAGGCCCCAGCATTTT. Residues: CASSPTGFRPQHF.

V gene TRBV19 combines with J gene TRBJ1-3; D call uncertain. CDR3 size: 13 residues. The germline CDR1 and CDR2 sequences are LNHDA and SQIVND (reference sequence). V shed 3 bases and J shed 5 bases, with 8 bases lying between them. The CDR3 spells CASSILSRNTIYF. The DNA for the CDR3 is TGTGCCAGTAGTATCCTGTCTCGAAACACCATATATTTT. The whole variable domain, remainder taken from reference TRBV19 and TRBJ1-3, is DGGITQSPKYLFRKEGQNVTLSCEQNLNHDAMYWYRQDPGQGLRLIYYSQIVNDFQKGDIAEGYSVSREKKESFPLTVTSAQKNPTAFYLCASSILSRNTIYFGEGSWLTVV.